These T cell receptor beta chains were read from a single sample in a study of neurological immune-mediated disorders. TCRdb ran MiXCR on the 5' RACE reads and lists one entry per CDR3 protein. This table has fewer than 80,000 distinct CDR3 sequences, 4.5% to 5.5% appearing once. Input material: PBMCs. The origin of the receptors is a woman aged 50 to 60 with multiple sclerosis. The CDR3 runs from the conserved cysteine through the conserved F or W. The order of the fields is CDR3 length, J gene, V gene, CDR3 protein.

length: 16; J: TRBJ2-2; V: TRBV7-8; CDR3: CASSLVFSGRTGELFF
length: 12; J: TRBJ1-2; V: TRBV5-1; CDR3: CASSLAAEGYTF
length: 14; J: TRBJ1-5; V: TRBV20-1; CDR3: CSAPTGGRDQPQHF
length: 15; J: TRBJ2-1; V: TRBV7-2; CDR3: CASSLGDLPRDEQFF
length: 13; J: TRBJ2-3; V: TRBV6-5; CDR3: CASSHLDTDTQYF
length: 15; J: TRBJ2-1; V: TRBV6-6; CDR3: CASSSGTGVYNEQFF
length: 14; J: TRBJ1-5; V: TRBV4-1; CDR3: CASSQVWERQPQHF
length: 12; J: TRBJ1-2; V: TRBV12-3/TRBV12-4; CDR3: CASSVMNYGYTF
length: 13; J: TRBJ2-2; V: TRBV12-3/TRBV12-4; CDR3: CVPKLSDTGELFF
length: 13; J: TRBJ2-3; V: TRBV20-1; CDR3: CSARGLAADTQYF
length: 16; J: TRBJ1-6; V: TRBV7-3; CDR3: CASSFTSSGTYSPLNF
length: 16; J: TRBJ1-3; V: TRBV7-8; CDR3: CASSLADRGRGNTIYF
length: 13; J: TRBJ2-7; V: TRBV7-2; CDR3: CASTRKGRGEQYF
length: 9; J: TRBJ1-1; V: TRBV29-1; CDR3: CSVGLGAFF
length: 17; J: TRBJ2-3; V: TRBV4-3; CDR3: CASSQDRLRGLTDTQYF
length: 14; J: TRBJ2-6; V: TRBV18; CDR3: CASTSRQGANVLTF
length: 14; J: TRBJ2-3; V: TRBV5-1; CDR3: CASSLTQGIDTQYF
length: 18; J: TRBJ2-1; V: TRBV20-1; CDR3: CSALQAGANYANYNEQFF
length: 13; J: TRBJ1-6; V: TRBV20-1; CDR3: CSASDALRSPLHF
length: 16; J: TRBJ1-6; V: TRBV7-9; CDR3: CASSRLSGQGNSPLHF
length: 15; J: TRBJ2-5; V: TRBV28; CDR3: CASSLERGAKETQYF
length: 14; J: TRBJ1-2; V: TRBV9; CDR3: CASSVMDFNGGYTF